Detailed here is one TCR beta chain. The study recruited people aged roughly 18 to 95 years across approximately 25 US areas. V dropped 0 bases and J dropped 8 bases, with 12 bases sitting between them. The CDR3 covers 14 residues. In germline, CDR1 is SGHVS, CDR2 FNYEAQ. TCRdb keeps only in-frame clones here, not all; method: immunoSEQ multiplex PCR. The table has roughly 400,000 clones, more than 70% seen once. These data come from a study of blood T cell repertoires in COVID-19. This sequence joins TRBV7-6 and TRBJ2-3, with D possibly being TRBD1 (6 bases). Sequenced: PBMCs or T cells enriched from blood (not recorded which). This clonotype originated in a woman aged 18-29 years who had been exposed to COVID-19. CDR3 protein: CASSLAGASGTQYF. In nucleotides, the CDR3 is TGTGCCAGCAGCTTAGCGGGGGCCTCGGGTACGCAGTATTTT.